This is a list of T cell receptor beta chains from one sample in a study of shared clonotypes between healthy human individuals. The assay was immunoSEQ multiplex PCR, and TCRdb's table has in-frame clones only and misses some. The data hold roughly 500,000 clones, with roughly 80% observed a single time. The sequencing input was PBMCs. These receptors came from a woman aged 40 to 50 in good health. Some clones in this sample may be carry-over from other donors' samples. Each CDR3 is given with its conserved first and last residue. Each record gives: J gene, clone size, V gene, D gene, CDR3 DNA, CDR3 protein. The D gene is left open where the match is weak. Clone size is shown for a subset of rows, as once, few, many or a class of expanded clone.

>TRBJ1-1|-|TRBV28|-
TGTGCCAGCAGTACAGGGACGCACACTGAAGCTTTCTTT
CASSTGTHTEAFF
>TRBJ1-5|once|TRBV4-3|-
TGCGCCAGCAGCCAAGGGTCTGCTCAGCCCCAGCATTTT
CASSQGSAQPQHF
>TRBJ2-3|-|TRBV11-2|-
TGTGCCAGCAGCCTTTGGGGCGTCACTAGCACAGATACGCAGTATTTT
CASSLWGVTSTDTQYF
>TRBJ1-2|once|TRBV30|TRBD1
TGTGCCTGGAGTGAGGGGGCCGGTATCTATGGCTACACCTTC
CAWSEGAGIYGYTF
>TRBJ2-3|-|TRBV5-6|-
TGTGCCAGCAGCCTGGAGGCCAGATCAGATACGCAGTATTTT
CASSLEARSDTQYF
>TRBJ2-7|-|TRBV30|-
TGTGCCTGGAGAAGGGCCTTTGAGCAGTACTTC
CAWRRAFEQYF
>TRBJ1-1|-|TRBV29-1|TRBD1
TGCAGCGTTCTACAGGGGGGCGGCACTGAAGCTTTCTTT
CSVLQGGGTEAFF
>TRBJ2-7|-|TRBV7-9|TRBD2
TGTGCCAGCAGCGCCTGGAGAGCGGGAGTGAACCACGAGCAGTACTTC
CASSAWRAGVNHEQYF
>TRBJ2-7|few|TRBV5-1|-
TGCGCCAGCAGCTATGGAGCGTCCGCGATCTCCTACGAGCAGTACTTC
CASSYGASAISYEQYF
>TRBJ2-1|-|TRBV28|-
TGTGCCAGCAGTTTACAGGGCTTACCCAATGAGCAGTTCTTC
CASSLQGLPNEQFF
>TRBJ2-7|-|TRBV7-9|-
TGTGCCAGCAGCTTACCAGGGACCCACTACGAGCAGTACTTC
CASSLPGTHYEQYF
>TRBJ2-7|-|TRBV27|-
TGTGCCAGCAGTTTGGCGGGACTCTTTTACGAGCAGTACTTC
CASSLAGLFYEQYF
>TRBJ2-2|few|TRBV5-1|-
TGCGCCAGCAGCTACGGGACCGGGGAGCTGTTTTTT
CASSYGTGELFF
>TRBJ2-3|-|TRBV6-5|-
TGTGCCAGCATTGAAGGAGGCACAGATACGCAGTATTTT
CASIEGGTDTQYF
>TRBJ2-2|once|TRBV13|-
TGTGCCAGCAGCACACGCACCGGGGAGCTGTTTTTT
CASSTRTGELFF
>TRBJ2-3|-|TRBV18|-
TGTGCCAGCTCACCACTGGCGCCGGGGAACACAGATACGCAGTATTTT
CASSPLAPGNTDTQYF
>TRBJ2-7|-|TRBV11-3|-
TGTGCCAGCAGCTTCCAGGGCGGAGAGCAGTACTTC
CASSFQGGEQYF
>TRBJ2-5|-|TRBV25-1|-
TGTGCCAGCAGGGCCCGGGAGACCCAGTACTTC
CASRARETQYF
>TRBJ2-5|-|TRBV14|-
TGTGCCAGCAGCCAAGTCTCGTCACACCAAGAGACCCAGTACTTC
CASSQVSSHQETQYF
>TRBJ1-1|many|TRBV12-2|-
TGTGCAAGTCGCTTCGGGGCGGAGGGCACTGAAGCTTTCTTT
CASRFGAEGTEAFF
>TRBJ2-3|-|TRBV10-3|-
TGTGCCATCGGCCGGTGTAGCACAGATACGCAGTATTTT
CAIGRCSTDTQYF
>TRBJ1-4|once|TRBV7-9|TRBD1
TGTGCCAGCAGCCCCAGACAGGGGAAGGAGGGCGAAAAACTGTTTTTC
CASSPRQGKEGEKLFF
>TRBJ2-7|-|TRBV18|-
TGTGCCAGCTCACCAGGTCTCGGAGAGCAGTACTTC
CASSPGLGEQYF
>TRBJ2-1|-|TRBV11-3|-
TGTGCCAGCAGGGTCAGTGTCGAGCAGTTCTTC
CASRVSVEQFF
>TRBJ2-3|-|TRBV7-9|-
TGTGCCAGCAGCCGAACAGATACGCAGTATTTT
CASSRTDTQYF
>TRBJ1-4|-|TRBV11-2|TRBD1
TGTGCCAGCAGCTTCCAGGGGGGGACTAATGAAAAACTGTTTTTT
CASSFQGGTNEKLFF
>TRBJ1-4|-|TRBV6-5|-
TGTGCCAGCATGGGAGATAATGAAAAACTGTTTTTT
CASMGDNEKLFF
>TRBJ2-7|-|TRBV6-6|TRBD2
TGTGCCAGCAGCGACGTTCCGGGAGGGGTTGACTACGAGCAGTACTTC
CASSDVPGGVDYEQYF
>TRBJ2-5|-|TRBV15|-
TGTGCCACCAGCAGAGATCGGGCAGAAGAGACCCAGTACTTC
CATSRDRAEETQYF
>TRBJ2-4|-|TRBV18|TRBD2
TGTGCCAGCTCACCTCCGGGACTAGCGGTAAAAAACATTCAGTACTTC
CASSPPGLAVKNIQYF
>TRBJ2-5|-|TRBV6-1|-
TGTGCCAGCAGTGTGACAGGCCCCGGGACCCAGTACTTC
CASSVTGPGTQYF
>TRBJ2-2|-|TRBV5-4|TRBD2
TGTGCCAGCAGCTTGGCCTTACTAGCGGCGAACACCGGGGAGCTGTTTTTT
CASSLALLAANTGELFF
>TRBJ1-1|-|TRBV18|TRBD1
TGTGCCAGCTCACCCCCGACAGGGAGTAACACTGAAGCTTTCTTT
CASSPPTGSNTEAFF
>TRBJ1-5|-|TRBV5-1|-
TGCGCCAGCAGCTCCGGGTCAGGGAATCAGCCCCAGCATTTT
CASSSGSGNQPQHF
>TRBJ2-7|-|TRBV7-3|TRBD1
TGTGCCAGCAGCCCCTCCGGGACAGGGTACGAGCAGTACTTC
CASSPSGTGYEQYF
>TRBJ2-3|-|TRBV9|-
TGTGCCAGCAGCGTGGGGAGTACCACAGATACGCAGTATTTT
CASSVGSTTDTQYF
>TRBJ1-2|-|TRBV7-2|-
TGTGCCAGCAGCTTAATAGGTGCAGCTGTCTATGGCTACACCTTC
CASSLIGAAVYGYTF
>TRBJ1-2|-|TRBV18|-
TGTGCCAGCTCACCATGGGGGAATACTAACTATGGCTACACCTTC
CASSPWGNTNYGYTF
>TRBJ1-3|-|TRBV9|-
TGTGCCAGCAGCGTAAGCACAGGGATAAGTGCTGGAAACACCATATATTTT
CASSVSTGISAGNTIYF
>TRBJ2-6|-|TRBV7-9|-
TGTGCCAGCAGCCAAGAGGGGTCTGGGGCCAACGTCCTGACTTTC
CASSQEGSGANVLTF
>TRBJ2-7|once|TRBV10-1|-
TGCGCCAGCAGTGCTAGCATATCGGATTACGAGCAGTACTTC
CASSASISDYEQYF
>TRBJ1-1|few|TRBV5-6|-
TGTGCCAGCAGCTTTGACAGAGATACTGAAGCTTTCTTT
CASSFDRDTEAFF
>TRBJ2-7|-|TRBV2|TRBD1
TGTGCCAGCGGACAGGGGGCCCGTTCCTACGAGCAGTACTTC
CASGQGARSYEQYF
>TRBJ2-7|-|TRBV7-9|-
TGTGCCAGCAGCTCAAAACTTGAGATACCCAACTACGAGCAGTACTTC
CASSSKLEIPNYEQYF
>TRBJ2-2|-|TRBV15|-
TGTGCCACCAGCCGACCGCTAATTACTAGTCCCGGGGAGCTGTTTTTT
CATSRPLITSPGELFF
>TRBJ2-3|-|TRBV27|TRBD2
TGTGCCAGCAGTTCTGGGACTAGTGGCACAGATACGCAGTATTTT
CASSSGTSGTDTQYF
>TRBJ2-7|-|TRBV27|-
TGTGCCAGCAGTTTACTGGGCAGGAATAGCTACGAGCAGTACTTC
CASSLLGRNSYEQYF
>TRBJ2-1|-|TRBV9|-
TGTGCCAGCAGCGTCCTCCCCCGGGGAGGGGGAATCCATCCTTGGGCCTACAATGAGCAGTTCTTC
CASSVLPRGGGIHPWAYNEQFF
>TRBJ2-7|-|TRBV29-1|-
TGCAGCGTTGGAGAACGGGACAATCCGTACTTC
CSVGERDNPYF
>TRBJ2-7|-|TRBV30|-
TGTGCCTGGAATGGGGGCGCGTACGAGCAGTACTTC
CAWNGGAYEQYF
>TRBJ1-2|once|TRBV9|-
TGTGCCAGCAGCGTAGGCAGGGCCCCTAACTATGGCTACACCTTC
CASSVGRAPNYGYTF
>TRBJ1-1|-|TRBV6-5|-
TGTGCCAGCAGGGTCCGACGGGAGACTGAAGCTTTCTTT
CASRVRRETEAFF
>TRBJ2-7|-|TRBV20-1|TRBD1
TGCAGTGCTAGACCGGACAGGGAGGAGTACTTC
CSARPDREEYF